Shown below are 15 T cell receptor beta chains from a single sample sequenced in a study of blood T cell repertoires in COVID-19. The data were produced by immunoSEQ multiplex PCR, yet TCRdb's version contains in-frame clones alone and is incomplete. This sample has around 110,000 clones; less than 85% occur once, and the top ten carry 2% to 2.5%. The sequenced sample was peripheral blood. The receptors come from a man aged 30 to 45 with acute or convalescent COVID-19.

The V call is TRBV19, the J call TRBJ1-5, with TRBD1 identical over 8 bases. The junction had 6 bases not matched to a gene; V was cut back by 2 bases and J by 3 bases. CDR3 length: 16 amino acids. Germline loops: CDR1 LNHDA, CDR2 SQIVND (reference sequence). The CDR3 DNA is TGTGCCAGTAGTATATATGCAGGGGGCTCCAATCAGCCCCAGCATTTT. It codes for CASSIYAGGSNQPQHF.

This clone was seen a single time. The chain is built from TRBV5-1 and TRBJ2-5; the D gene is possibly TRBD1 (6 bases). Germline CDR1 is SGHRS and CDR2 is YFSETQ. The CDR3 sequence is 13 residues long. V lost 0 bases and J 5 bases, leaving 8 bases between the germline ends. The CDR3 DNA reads TGCGCCAGCAGCTTGGGACAGGACGAGACCCAGTACTTC. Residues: CASSLGQDETQYF.

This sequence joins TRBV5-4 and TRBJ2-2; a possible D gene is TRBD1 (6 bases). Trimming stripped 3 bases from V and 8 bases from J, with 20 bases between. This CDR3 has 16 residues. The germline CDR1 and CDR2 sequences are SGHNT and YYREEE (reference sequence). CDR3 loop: CASSSKRQGSTGELFF. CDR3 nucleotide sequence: TGTGCCAGCAGCTCAAAGAGGCAGGGGAGTACGGGGGAGCTGTTTTTT.

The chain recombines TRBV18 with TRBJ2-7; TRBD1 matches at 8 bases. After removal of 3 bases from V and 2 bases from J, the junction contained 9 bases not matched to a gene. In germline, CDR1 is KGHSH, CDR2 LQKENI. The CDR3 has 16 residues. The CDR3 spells CASSPLDRVPTYEQYV. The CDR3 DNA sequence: TGTGCCAGCTCACCTCTGGACAGGGTACCTACCTACGAGCAGTACGTC.

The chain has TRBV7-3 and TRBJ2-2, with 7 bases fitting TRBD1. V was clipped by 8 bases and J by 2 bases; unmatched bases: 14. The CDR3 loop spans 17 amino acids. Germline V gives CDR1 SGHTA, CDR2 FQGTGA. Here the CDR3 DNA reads TGTGCCAGCTCCAGTCGTATCGGGACAGCCAACACCGGGGAGCTGTTTTTT. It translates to CASSSRIGTANTGELFF.

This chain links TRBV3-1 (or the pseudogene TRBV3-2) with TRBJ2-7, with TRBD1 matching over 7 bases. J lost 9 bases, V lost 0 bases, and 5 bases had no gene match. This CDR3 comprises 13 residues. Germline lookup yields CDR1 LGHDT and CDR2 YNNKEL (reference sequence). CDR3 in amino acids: CASSQEGQARQYV. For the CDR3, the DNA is TGTGCCAGCAGCCAAGAAGGACAGGCGCGGCAGTACGTC.

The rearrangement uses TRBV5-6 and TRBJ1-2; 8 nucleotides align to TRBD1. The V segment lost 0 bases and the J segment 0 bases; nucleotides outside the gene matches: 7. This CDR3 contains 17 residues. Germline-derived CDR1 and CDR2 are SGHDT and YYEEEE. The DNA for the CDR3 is TGTGCCAGCAGCTTGGCTGGGGACAGGCGGACTAACTATGGCTACACCTTC. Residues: CASSLAGDRRTNYGYTF.

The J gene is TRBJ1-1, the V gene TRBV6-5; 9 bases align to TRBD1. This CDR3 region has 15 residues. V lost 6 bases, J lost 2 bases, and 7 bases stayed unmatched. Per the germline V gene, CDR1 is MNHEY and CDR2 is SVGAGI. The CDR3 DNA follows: TGTGCCAGCAGCCAACGGACAGGGGTCAACACTGAAGCTTTCTTT. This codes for CASSQRTGVNTEAFF.

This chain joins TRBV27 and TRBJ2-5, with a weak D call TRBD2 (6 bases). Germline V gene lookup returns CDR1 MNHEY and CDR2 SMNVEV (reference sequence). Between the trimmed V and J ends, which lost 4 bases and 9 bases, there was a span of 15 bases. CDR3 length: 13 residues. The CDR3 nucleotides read TGTGCCAGCAGTTCGCAGCGGGCCTCAGCCCAGTACTTC. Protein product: CASSSQRASAQYF.

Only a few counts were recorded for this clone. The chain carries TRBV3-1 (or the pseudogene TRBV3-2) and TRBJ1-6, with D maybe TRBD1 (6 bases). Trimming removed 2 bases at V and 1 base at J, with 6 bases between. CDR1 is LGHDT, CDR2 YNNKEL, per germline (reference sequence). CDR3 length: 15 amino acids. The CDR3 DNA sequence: TGTGCCAGCAGCCAAACAGGGTCCTATAATTCACCCCTCCACTTT. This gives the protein CASSQTGSYNSPLHF.

CDR3 DNA sequence: TGTGCCTGGAGTGGGACGCGACAGGGGGCCGCGGTCACTGAAGCTTTCTTT. It encodes CAWSGTRQGAAVTEAFF. The genes are TRBV30 and TRBJ1-1; 10 nucleotides line up with TRBD1. CDR1 and CDR2 from the germline V gene are GTSNPN and SVGIG (reference sequence). The CDR3 sequence is 17 residues long. V lost 1 base, J lost 4 bases, and 12 bases stayed unmatched.

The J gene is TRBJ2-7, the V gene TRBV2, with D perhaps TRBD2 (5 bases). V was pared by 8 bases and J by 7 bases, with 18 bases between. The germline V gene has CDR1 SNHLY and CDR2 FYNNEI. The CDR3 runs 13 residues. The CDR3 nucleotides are TGTGCCAGCGAGGGAGAGGCCACTGGGGAGCAGTACGTC. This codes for CASEGEATGEQYV.

The CDR3 loop is CASSLLPGEAFF. The CDR3 DNA is TGTGCCAGCAGCCTCCTCCCGGGTGAAGCTTTCTTT. V usage is TRBV7-2 and J usage is TRBJ1-1; D remains unclear. This CDR3 is built from 12 residues. Germline CDR1 and CDR2: SGHTA and FQGNSA. Trimming took off 5 bases at V and 7 bases at J, with 11 bases between the two ends.

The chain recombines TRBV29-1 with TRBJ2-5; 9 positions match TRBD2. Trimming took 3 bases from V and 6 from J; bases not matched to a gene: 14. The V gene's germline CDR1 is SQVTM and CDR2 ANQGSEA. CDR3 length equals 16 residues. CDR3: CSVDGLAGGPEKTQYF. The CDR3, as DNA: TGCAGCGTTGACGGTCTGGCGGGAGGGCCTGAAAAGACCCAGTACTTC.

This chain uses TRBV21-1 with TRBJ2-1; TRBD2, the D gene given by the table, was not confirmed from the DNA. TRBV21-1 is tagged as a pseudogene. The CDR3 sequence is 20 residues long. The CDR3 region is CASSKVGPKDGTSGNYEQFF. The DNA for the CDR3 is TGTGCCAGCAGCAAAGTAGGACCCAAGGACGGGACTAGCGGGAACTATGAGCAGTTCTTC.